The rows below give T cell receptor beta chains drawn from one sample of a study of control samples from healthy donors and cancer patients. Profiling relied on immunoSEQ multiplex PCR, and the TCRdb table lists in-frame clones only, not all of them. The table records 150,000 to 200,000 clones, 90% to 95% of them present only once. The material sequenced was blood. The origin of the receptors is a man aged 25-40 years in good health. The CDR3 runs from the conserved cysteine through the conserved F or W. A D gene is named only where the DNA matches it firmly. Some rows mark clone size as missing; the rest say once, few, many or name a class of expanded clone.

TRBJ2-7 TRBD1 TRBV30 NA TGTGCCTGGAGTGACCTCGGGACAGGGGGCGGCTACGAGCAGTACTTC CAWSDLGTGGGYEQYF
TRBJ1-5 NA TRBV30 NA TGTGCCTGGAGTGTAAGGGGAGAAGGCGGCAATCAGCCCCAGCATTTT CAWSVRGEGGNQPQHF
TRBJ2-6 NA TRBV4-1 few TGCGCCAGCAGCCAAGATGGTCCCCCCGTGGGATCTGGGGCCAACGTCCTGACTTTC CASSQDGPPVGSGANVLTF
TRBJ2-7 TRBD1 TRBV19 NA TGTGCCACCGCGGACAGGGACGAGCAGTACTTC CATADRDEQYF
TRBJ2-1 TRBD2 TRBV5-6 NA TGTGCCAGCAGCTTGGTACTAGCGGGTAGCAATGAGCAGTTCTTC CASSLVLAGSNEQFF
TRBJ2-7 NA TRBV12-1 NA TGTGCCAGCAGCACTGGACTAGCTCTCTACGAGCAGTACTTC CASSTGLALYEQYF
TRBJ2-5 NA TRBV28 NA TGTGCCAGCAGCTTACAGTTCCGCCAAGAGACCCAGTACTTC CASSLQFRQETQYF
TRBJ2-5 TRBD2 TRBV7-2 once TGTGCCAGCAGCTCGGGACTAGCGGGAGCCTCAGGGACCCAGTACTTC CASSSGLAGASGTQYF
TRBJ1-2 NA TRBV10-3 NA TGTGCCATCAGTGAGTCCGGGGGGGCTGGTGGCTACACCTTC CAISESGGAGGYTF
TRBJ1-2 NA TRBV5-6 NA TGTGCCAGCAGCTTGGTACTGCGGGGGGCAGAGGGCTACACCTTC CASSLVLRGAEGYTF
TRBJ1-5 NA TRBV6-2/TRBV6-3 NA TGTGCCAGCAGTGTCTGGAATCAGCCCCAGCATTTT CASSVWNQPQHF
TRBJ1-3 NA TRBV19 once TGTGCCAGTAAGACGACCGTTCACTCTGGAAACACCATATATTTT CASKTTVHSGNTIYF
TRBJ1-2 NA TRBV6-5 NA TGTGCCAGCAGAAACCTCGCCGGGGGCGGCTACACCTTC CASRNLAGGGYTF
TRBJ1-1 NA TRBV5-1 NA TGCGCCAGCAGCTTGGGCCCACAGGGTATCGACACTGAAGCTTTCTTT CASSLGPQGIDTEAFF
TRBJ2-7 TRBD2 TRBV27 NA TGTGCCAGCAGTTTAAGGGGACTAGCGAATCCCCACTACGAGCAGTACTTC CASSLRGLANPHYEQYF
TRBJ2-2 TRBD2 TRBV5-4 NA TGTGCCAGCAGCAACGCGGGAGGGCCGGGCACCGGGGAGCTGTTTTTT CASSNAGGPGTGELFF
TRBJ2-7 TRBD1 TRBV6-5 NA TGTGCCAGCAGGAGGGACAGTTCCTCCTACGAGCAGTACTTC CASRRDSSSYEQYF
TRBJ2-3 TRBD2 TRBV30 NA TGTGCCTGGAGGGGACTAGCGGGGAAGGCGGGCACAGATACGCAGTATTTT CAWRGLAGKAGTDTQYF
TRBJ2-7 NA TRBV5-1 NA TGCGCCAGCAGCTTGGGTGGGATCTACGAGCAGTACTTC CASSLGGIYEQYF
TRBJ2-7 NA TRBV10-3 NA TGTGCCAGCGGGACATTTACCTACGAGCAGTACTTC CASGTFTYEQYF
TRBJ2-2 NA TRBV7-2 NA TGTGCCAGCAGTTCCAGCTCGAACACCGGGGAGCTGTTTTTT CASSSSSNTGELFF
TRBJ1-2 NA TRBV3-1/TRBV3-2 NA TGTGCCAGCAGCCAAGGGGTGGGGGGCGCCTATGGCTACACCTTC CASSQGVGGAYGYTF
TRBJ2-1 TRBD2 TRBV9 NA TGTGCCAGCAGCGTAGGGTCTAGCGGGCGGGATGAGCAGTTCTTC CASSVGSSGRDEQFF
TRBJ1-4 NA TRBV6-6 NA TGTGCCAGCAGGCCCCGGGACAAAGGAGGTGAAAAACTGTTTTTT CASRPRDKGGEKLFF
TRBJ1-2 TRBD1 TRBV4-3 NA TGCGCCAGCAGCCGAGCGGACAGGGTCTATGGCTACACCTTC CASSRADRVYGYTF
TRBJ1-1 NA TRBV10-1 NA TGCGCCAGCAGTGGGCAGCTGAACACTGAAGCTTTCTTT CASSGQLNTEAFF
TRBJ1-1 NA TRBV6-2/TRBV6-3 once TGTGCCAGCAGTTACTCGTCTTCGAACACTGAAGCTTTCTTT CASSYSSSNTEAFF
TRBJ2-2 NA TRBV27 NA TGTGCCATCCACACCGGGGAGCTGTTTTTT CAIHTGELFF
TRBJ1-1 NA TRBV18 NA TGTGCCAGCTCACCATTATCGGGGAACACTGAAGCTTTCTTT CASSPLSGNTEAFF
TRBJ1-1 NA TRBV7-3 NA TGTGCCAGCAGCTTAGGTGGGGACACTGAAGCTTTCTTT CASSLGGDTEAFF
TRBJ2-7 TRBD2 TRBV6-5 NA TGTGCCAGCAGTTACTCTCGACGGGGGGGTGTCGAGCAGTACTTC CASSYSRRGGVEQYF
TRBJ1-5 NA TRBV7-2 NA TGTGCCAGCAGTCTCACCCGGGATCAGCCCCAGCATTTT CASSLTRDQPQHF
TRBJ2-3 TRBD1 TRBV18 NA TGTGCCAGCTCACCAGGGACAGGGGGCACAGATACGCAGTATTTT CASSPGTGGTDTQYF
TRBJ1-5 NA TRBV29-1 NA TGCAGCGTGGGGGGGACGGACCCCAATCAGCCCCAGCATTTT CSVGGTDPNQPQHF
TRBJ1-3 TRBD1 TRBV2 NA TGTGCCAGCAGGGGACAGGGGGCCAGGTCTGGAAACACCATATATTTT CASRGQGARSGNTIYF